Given below is one T cell receptor beta chain in context. The antigen is unknown. This entry is derived from a study of T cell responses to AZD1222 COVID-19 vaccine. Points from the study as a whole: Possibly, clonal diversity was underestimated; donors were largely white British and included more females.

Sequencing used immunoSEQ multiplex PCR; TCRdb keeps in-frame clones, though not all of them. The sample holds fewer than 150,000 clones; under 85% are singletons and the top ten take 5% to 7%. Germline V CDR1 and CDR2: LGHDT, YNNKEL (reference sequence). After removal of 3 bases from V and 7 bases from J, the junction contained 6 bases not matched to a gene. This CDR3 comprises 15 residues. The sequence was collected from an adult in good health. The V call is TRBV3-1 (or the pseudogene TRBV3-2), the J call TRBJ2-2; 9 nucleotides match TRBD2. Specimen: peripheral blood, collected on day 0 of AZD1222 vaccination. The CDR3 DNA reads TGTGCCAGCAGCCAGACAGCGGGGGGACACGGGGAGCTGTTTTTT. Translating gives CASSQTAGGHGELFF.